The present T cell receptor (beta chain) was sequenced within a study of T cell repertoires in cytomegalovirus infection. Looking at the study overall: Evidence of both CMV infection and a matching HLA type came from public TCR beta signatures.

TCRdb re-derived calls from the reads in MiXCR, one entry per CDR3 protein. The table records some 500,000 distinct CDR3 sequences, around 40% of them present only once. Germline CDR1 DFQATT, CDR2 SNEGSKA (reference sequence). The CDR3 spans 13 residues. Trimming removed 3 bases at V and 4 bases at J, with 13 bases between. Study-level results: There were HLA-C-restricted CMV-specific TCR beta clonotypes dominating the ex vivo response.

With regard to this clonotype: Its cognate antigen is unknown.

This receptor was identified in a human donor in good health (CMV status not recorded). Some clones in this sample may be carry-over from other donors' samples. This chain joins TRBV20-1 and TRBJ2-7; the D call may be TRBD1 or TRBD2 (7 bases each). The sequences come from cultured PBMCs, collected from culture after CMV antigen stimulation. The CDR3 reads CSARGGGRYEQYF. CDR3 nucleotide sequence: TGCAGTGCTAGGGGAGGGGGCAGGTACGAGCAGTACTTC.